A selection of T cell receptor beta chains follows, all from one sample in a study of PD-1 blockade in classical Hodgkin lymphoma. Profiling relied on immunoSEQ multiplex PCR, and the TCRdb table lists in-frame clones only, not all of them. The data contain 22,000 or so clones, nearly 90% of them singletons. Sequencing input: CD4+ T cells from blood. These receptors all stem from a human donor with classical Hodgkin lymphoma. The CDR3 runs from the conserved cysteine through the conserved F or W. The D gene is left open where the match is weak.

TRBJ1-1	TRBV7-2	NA	TGTGCCAGCAGCGCGGGACCCTACACTGAAGCTTTCTTT	CASSAGPYTEAFF
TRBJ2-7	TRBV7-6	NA	TGTGCCAGCAGCCCCCAGGACACGAACTACGAGCAGTACTTC	CASSPQDTNYEQYF
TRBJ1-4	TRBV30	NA	TGTGCCTGGAGTCTAGGAGCAGGTGCTAACGAAAAACTGTTTTTT	CAWSLGAGANEKLFF
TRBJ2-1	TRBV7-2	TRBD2	TGTGCCAGCAGCCGACTAGCGGGAGGGAATGAGCAGTTCTTC	CASSRLAGGNEQFF
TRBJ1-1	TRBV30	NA	TGTGCCGGATGGCGGGTTCGGTTCACTGAAGCTTTCTTT	CAGWRVRFTEAFF
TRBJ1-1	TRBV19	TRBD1	TGTGCCAGTAGTGGCTGGACAGGGGTTTTTGAAGCTTTCTTT	CASSGWTGVFEAFF
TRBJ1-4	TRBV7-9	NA	TGTGCCAGCAGCTTAGCGGGGCAGGGCATGACTAATGAAAAACTGTTTTTT	CASSLAGQGMTNEKLFF
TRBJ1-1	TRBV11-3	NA	TGTGCCAGCAGCACACCCGGACAGTTGAACACTGAAGCTTTCTTT	CASSTPGQLNTEAFF
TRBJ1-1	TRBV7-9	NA	TGTGCCAGCAGTTCCAGGGGGAACACTGAAGCTTTCTTT	CASSSRGNTEAFF
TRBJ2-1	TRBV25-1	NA	TGTGCCAGCAGTGAATATGGCGATTACAATGAGCAGTTCTTC	CASSEYGDYNEQFF
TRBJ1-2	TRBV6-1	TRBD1	TGTGCCAGCAGTGAACCAAGGACAGGGGTTCGGTATGGCTACACTTTC	CASSEPRTGVRYGYTF
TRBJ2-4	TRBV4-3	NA	TGCGCCAGCAGCCAAGGGGCGGCAGCCAAAAACATTCAGTACTTC	CASSQGAAAKNIQYF
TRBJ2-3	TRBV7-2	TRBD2	TGTGCCAGCAGCTTCGGGGCGGGAGGGCGTTCAGATACGCAGTATTTT	CASSFGAGGRSDTQYF
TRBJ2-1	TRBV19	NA	TGTGCCAGTACCCCGGGACACGGGTTCTACAATGAGCAGTTCTTC	CASTPGHGFYNEQFF
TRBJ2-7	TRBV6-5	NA	TGTGCCAGCAGTCCCCACCTGGGGTCCTACGAGCAGTACTTC	CASSPHLGSYEQYF
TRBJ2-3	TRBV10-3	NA	TGTGCCATCAGCTCACCTACAGGGCTCCTGGGGACAGATACGCAGTATTTT	CAISSPTGLLGTDTQYF
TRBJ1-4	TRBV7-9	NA	TGTGCCAGCAGCTTAGCGGGAGGGGATAAAAAACTGTTTTTT	CASSLAGGDKKLFF
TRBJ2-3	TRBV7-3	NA	TGTGCCAGCAGCTTGCCGGGGACCACAGATACGCAGTATTTT	CASSLPGTTDTQYF
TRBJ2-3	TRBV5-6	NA	TGTGCCAGCAGCTGGGGGGAGGCGGGGCATACTAGCACAGATACGCAGTATTTT	CASSWGEAGHTSTDTQYF
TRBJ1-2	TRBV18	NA	TGTGCCAGCTCACAACTGGCAGGGGATGTATTCCCCTACACCTTC	CASSQLAGDVFPYTF
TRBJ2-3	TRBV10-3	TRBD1	TGTGCCATCAGAGGACAGGGGATAGATACGCAGTATTTT	CAIRGQGIDTQYF
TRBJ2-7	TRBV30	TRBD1	TGTGCCTGGGGACAGGAGTTCTCCTACGAGCAGTACTTC	CAWGQEFSYEQYF
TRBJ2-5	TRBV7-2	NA	TGTGCCAGCAGCTTAGACGGGAGAGGGACAGAGACCCAGTACTTC	CASSLDGRGTETQYF
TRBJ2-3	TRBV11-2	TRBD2	TGTGCCAGCTTAGCGGGGGGGCGTGTCACAGATACGCAGTATTTT	CASLAGGRVTDTQYF
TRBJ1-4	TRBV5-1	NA	TGCGCCAGCAGCTTGGAAGGGGCTAGAGAAAAACTGTTTTTT	CASSLEGAREKLFF
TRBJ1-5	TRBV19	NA	TGTGCCAGTAGTAACATCTTAGTTAATCAGCCCCAGCATTTT	CASSNILVNQPQHF
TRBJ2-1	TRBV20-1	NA	TGCAGTGCTAGAGATTTGAATGAGCAGTTCTTC	CSARDLNEQFF